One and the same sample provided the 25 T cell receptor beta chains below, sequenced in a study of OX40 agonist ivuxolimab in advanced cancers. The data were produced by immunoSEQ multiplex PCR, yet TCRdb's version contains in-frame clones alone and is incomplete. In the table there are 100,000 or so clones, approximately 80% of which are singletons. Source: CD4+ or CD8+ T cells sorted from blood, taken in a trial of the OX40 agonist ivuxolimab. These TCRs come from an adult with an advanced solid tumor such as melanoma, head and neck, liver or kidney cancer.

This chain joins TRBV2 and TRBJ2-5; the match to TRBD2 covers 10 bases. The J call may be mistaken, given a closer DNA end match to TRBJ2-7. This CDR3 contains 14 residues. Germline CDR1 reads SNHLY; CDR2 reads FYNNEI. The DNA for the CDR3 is TGTGCCAGCAGTAGCGGGAGGGATACCTACGAGCAGTACTTC. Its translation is CASSSGRDTYEQYF.

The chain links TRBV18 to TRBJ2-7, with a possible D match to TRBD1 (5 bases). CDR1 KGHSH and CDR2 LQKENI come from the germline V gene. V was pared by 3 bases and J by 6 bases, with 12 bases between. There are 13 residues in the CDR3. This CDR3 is CASSPDRQGEQYF. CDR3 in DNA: TGTGCCAGCTCACCGGACCGGCAGGGCGAGCAGTACTTC.

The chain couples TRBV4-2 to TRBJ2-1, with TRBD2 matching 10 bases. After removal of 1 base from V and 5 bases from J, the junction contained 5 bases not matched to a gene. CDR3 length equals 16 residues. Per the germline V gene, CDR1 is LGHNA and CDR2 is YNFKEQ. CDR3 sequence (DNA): TGTGCCAGCAGCCAAGTCCTAGCGGGGGAGCACAATGAGCAGTTCTTC. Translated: CASSQVLAGEHNEQFF.

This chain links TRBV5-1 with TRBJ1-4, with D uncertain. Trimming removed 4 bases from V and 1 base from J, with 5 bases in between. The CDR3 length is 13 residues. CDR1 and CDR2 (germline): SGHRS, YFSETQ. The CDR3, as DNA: TGCGCCAGCAGCCCGAGAACTAATGAAAAACTGTTTTTT. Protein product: CASSPRTNEKLFF.

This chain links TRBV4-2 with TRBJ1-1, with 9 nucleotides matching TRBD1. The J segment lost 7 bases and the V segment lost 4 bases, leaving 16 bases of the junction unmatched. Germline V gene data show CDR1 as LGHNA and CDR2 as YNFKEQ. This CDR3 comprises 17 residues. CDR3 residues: CASSPLGGGQGGVEAFF. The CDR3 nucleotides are TGTGCCAGCAGCCCCCTCGGCGGGGGACAGGGAGGAGTTGAAGCTTTCTTT.

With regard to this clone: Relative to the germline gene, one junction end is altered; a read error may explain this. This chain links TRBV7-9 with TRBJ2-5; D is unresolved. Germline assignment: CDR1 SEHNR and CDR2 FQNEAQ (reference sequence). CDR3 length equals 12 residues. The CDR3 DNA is TGTGCCAGCAGCTTAGCAGACGTTAAAGTTGACTTC. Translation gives CASSLADVKVDF.

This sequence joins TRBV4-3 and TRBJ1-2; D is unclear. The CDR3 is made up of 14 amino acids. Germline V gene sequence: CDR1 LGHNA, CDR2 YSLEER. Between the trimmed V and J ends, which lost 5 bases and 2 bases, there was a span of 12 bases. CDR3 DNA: TGCGCCAGCAGCAGGGATACAGTAAACTATGGCTACACCTTC. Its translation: CASSRDTVNYGYTF.

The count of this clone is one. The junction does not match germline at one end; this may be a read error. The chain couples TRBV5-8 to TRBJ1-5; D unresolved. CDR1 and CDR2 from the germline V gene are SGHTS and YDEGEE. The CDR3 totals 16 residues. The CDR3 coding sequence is TGCGCCAGCAGCCAAGATGGGCCGGGATTCAATCAGCCCCAGCATTTT. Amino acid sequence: CASSQDGPGFNQPQHF.

For the CDR3, the DNA is TGCGCCAGCAGCTTGGAGCCGGGGGAGCACTATGGCTACACCTTC. Protein: CASSLEPGEHYGYTF. The genes are TRBV5-1 and TRBJ1-2, with D perhaps TRBD1 (5 bases). This CDR3 comprises 15 residues. Between the trimmed V and J ends, which lost 0 bases and 3 bases, there was a span of 12 bases. Germline assignment: CDR1 SGHRS and CDR2 YFSETQ.

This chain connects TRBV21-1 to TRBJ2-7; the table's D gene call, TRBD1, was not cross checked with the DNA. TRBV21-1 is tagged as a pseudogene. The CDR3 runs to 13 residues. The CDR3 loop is CASNLTVSYEQYF. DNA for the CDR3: TGTGCCAGCAACCTGACAGTCTCCTACGAGCAGTACTTC.

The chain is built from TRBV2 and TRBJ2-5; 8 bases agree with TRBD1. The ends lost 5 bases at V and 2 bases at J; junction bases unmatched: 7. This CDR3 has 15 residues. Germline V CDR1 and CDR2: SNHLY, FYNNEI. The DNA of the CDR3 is TGTGCCAGCAGTCCCGGGACAGGTGGTCAAGAGACCCAGTACTTC. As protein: CASSPGTGGQETQYF.

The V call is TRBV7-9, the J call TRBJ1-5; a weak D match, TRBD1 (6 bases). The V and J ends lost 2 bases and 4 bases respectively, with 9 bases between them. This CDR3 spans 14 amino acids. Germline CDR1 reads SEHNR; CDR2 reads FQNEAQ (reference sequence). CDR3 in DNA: TGTGCCAGCAGCTTATCCACAGGGAATCAGCCCCAGCATTTT. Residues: CASSLSTGNQPQHF.

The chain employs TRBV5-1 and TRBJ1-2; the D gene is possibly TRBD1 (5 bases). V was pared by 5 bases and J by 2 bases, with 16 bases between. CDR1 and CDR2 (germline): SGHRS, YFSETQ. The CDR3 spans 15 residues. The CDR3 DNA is TGCGCCAGCAGTTCGAGTCAGGCAGGGAACTATGGCTACACCTTC. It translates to CASSSSQAGNYGYTF. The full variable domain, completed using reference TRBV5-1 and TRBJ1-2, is KAGVTQTPRYLIKTRGQQVTLSCSPISGHRSVSWYQQTPGQGLQFLFEYFSETQRNKGNFPGRFSGRQFSNSRSEMNVSTLELGDSALYLCASSSSQAGNYGYTFGSGTRLTVV.

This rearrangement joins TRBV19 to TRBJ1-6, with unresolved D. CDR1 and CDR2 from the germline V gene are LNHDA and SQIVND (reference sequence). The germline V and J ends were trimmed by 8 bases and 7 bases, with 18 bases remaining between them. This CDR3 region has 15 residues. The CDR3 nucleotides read TGTGCCAGTTCTCCACCCGGGGTCAACAATTCACCCCTCCACTTT. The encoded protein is CASSPPGVNNSPLHF.

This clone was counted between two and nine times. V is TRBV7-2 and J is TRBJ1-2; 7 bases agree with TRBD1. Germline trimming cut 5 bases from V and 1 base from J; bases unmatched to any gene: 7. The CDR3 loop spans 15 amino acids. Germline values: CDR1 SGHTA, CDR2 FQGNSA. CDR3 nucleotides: TGTGCCAGCAGCCCATGGACAGGAGTTAACTATGGCTACACCTTC. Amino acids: CASSPWTGVNYGYTF.

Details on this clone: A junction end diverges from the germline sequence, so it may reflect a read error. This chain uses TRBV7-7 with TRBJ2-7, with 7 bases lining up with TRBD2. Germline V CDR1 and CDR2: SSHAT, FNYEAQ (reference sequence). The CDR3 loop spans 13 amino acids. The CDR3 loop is CVSSLAGAYEQYF. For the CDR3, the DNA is TGTGTCAGCAGTCTCGCGGGGGCCTACGAGCAGTACTTC.

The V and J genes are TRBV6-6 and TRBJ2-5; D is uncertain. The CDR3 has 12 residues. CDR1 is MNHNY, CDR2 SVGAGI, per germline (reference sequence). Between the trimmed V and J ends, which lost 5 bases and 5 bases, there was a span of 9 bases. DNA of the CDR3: TGTGCCAGCAGTCGCAGCCTGGAGACCCAGTACTTC. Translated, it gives CASSRSLETQYF.

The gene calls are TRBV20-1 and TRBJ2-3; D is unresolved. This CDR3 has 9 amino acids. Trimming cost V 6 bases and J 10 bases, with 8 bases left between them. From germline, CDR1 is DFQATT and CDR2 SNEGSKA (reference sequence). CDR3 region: CSAPDAQYF. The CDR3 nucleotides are TGCAGTGCCCCCGACGCGCAGTATTTT.

The CDR3, as DNA: TGTGCCAGCAGTTACTTGGCCGGCTTAGATACGCAGTATTTT. It specifies CASSYLAGLDTQYF. This rearrangement joins TRBV6-5 to TRBJ2-3, with D unresolved. V was clipped by 1 base and J by 5 bases, with 10 bases between them. This CDR3 is built from 14 residues. Germline assignment: CDR1 MNHEY and CDR2 SVGAGI.

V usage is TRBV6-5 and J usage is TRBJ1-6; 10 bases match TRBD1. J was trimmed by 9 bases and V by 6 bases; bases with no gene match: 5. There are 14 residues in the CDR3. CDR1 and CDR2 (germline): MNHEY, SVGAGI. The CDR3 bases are TGTGCCAGCAGAACGACAGGGGGCTCTTCACCCCTCCACTTT. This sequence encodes CASRTTGGSSPLHF.

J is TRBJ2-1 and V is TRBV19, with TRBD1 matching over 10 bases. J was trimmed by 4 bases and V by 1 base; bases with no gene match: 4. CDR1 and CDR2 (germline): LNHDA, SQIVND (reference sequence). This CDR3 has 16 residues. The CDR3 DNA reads TGTGCCAGTAGTATAGTGAGGACAGGGGGGTACAATGAGCAGTTCTTC. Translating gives CASSIVRTGGYNEQFF.

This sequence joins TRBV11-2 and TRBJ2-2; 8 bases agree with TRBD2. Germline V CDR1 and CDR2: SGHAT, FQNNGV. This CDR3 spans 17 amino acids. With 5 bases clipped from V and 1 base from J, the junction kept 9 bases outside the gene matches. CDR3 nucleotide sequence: TGTGCCAGCAGCCCCTGGGGGGCGGGAGGGAACACCGGGGAGCTGTTTTTT. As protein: CASSPWGAGGNTGELFF.

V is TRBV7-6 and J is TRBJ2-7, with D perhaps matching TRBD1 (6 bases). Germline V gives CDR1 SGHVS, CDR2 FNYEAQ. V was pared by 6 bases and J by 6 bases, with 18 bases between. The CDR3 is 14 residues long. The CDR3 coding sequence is TGTGCCAGCAGTCCGACCACAGGGTTTGGCGAGCAGTACTTC. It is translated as CASSPTTGFGEQYF.

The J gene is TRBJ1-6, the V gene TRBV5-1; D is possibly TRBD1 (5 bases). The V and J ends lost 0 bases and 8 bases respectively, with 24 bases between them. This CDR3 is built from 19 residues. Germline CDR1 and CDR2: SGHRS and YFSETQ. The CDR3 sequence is CASSLGGSKNAAGHSPLHF. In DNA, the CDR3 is TGCGCCAGCAGCTTGGGAGGGAGCAAAAACGCGGCGGGGCATTCACCCCTCCACTTT. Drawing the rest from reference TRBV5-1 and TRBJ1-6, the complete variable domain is KAGVTQTPRYLIKTRGQQVTLSCSPISGHRSVSWYQQTPGQGLQFLFEYFSETQRNKGNFPGRFSGRQFSNSRSEMNVSTLELGDSALYLCASSLGGSKNAAGHSPLHFGNGTRLTVT.

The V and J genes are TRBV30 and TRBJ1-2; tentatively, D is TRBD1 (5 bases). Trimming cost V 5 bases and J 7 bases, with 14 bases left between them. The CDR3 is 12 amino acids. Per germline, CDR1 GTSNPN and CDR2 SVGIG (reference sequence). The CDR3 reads CAWGLGGIGYTF. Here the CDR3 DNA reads TGTGCCTGGGGGCTGGGGGGGATTGGCTACACCTTC. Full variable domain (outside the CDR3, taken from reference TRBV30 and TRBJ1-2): SQTIHQWPATLVQPVGSPLSLECTVEGTSNPNLYWYRQAAGRGLQLLFYSVGIGQISSEVPQNLSASRPQDRQFILSSKKLLLSDSGFYLCAWGLGGIGYTFGSGTRLTVV.